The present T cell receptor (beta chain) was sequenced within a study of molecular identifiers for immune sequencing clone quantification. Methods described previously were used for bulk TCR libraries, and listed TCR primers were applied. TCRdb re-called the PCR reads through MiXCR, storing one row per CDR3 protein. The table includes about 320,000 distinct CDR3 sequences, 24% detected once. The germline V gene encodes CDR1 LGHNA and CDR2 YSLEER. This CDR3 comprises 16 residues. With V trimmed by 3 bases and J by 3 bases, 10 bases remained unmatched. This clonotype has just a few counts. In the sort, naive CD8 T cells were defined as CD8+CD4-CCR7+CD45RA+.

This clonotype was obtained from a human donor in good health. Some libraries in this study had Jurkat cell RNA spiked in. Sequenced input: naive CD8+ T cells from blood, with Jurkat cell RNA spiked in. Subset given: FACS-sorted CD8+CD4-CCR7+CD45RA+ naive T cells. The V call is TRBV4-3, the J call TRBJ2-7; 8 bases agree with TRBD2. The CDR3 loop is CASSQDETSAYYEQYF. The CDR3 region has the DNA TGCGCCAGCAGCCAGGATGAGACTAGCGCATACTACGAGCAGTACTTC.